The T cell receptor beta chain under discussion was sequenced for a study of blood T cell repertoires in COVID-19. Study details: In each case, the material was cDNA or gDNA derived from T cells, B-cell-depleted T cells, or PBMCs.

The CDR3 has 17 amino acids. V trimming: 9 bases; J trimming: 0 bases; junction bases outside the gene matches: 16. CDR1 MNHNS and CDR2 SASEGT come from the germline V gene. In the source study's methods: Cell counts per sample came from amplifying reference gene primers. Profiling relied on immunoSEQ multiplex PCR, and the TCRdb table lists in-frame clones only, not all of them. That table furnishes V, J and clone size, whereas the DNA furnished D and trimming. In the table there are approximately 260,000 clones, about four fifths of which are singletons. This study enrolled people aged about 18 to 100 from approximately 24 US geographic areas.

The genes are TRBV6-1 and TRBJ2-7; 8 positions match TRBD2. The receptor was derived from a man aged 50 to 60 who had recovered from COVID-19. The sample consisted of PBMCs or T cells enriched from blood (not recorded which). The CDR3 nucleotides are TGTGCCAGTAGGGAACAGCCTATAGCGGGAAGCTCCTACGAGCAGTACTTC. Its translation: CASREQPIAGSSYEQYF.